These 25 T cell receptor beta chains share one sample of origin, sequenced in a study of cytomegalovirus exposure and HLA in healthy donors. The protocol was immunoSEQ multiplex PCR, while the TCRdb copy is restricted to in-frame clones and leaves out a portion. The repertoire has some 170,000 clones, roughly 90% of them found once; the top ten carry around 5%. Material for sequencing was PBMCs. These receptors originate from a woman aged 25 to 39 in good health and CMV-seronegative.

This chain links TRBV30 with TRBJ2-7; no firm D call. The germline V and J ends were trimmed by 0 bases and 2 bases, with 11 bases remaining between them. Germline V lookup: CDR1 GTSNPN, CDR2 SVGIG (reference sequence). The length of the CDR3 is 14 residues. CDR3 sequence (DNA): TGTGCCTGGAGTGTAGGCGGAGTAGCCTACGAGCAGTACTTC. It translates to CAWSVGGVAYEQYF. The entire variable domain, with the rest obtained from reference TRBV30 and TRBJ2-7, is as follows: SQTIHQWPATLVQPVGSPLSLECTVEGTSNPNLYWYRQAAGRGLQLLFYSVGIGQISSEVPQNLSASRPQDRQFILSSKKLLLSDSGFYLCAWSVGGVAYEQYFGPGTRLTVT.

The V gene is TRBV9, the J gene TRBJ2-6; D may be TRBD1 (5 bases). The CDR3 loop spans 18 amino acids. Germline CDR1 is SGDLS and CDR2 is YYNGEE. V lost 0 bases to trimming and J lost 2 bases, with 15 bases between them. The CDR3 region has the DNA TGTGCCAGCAGCGTAGACCCTAGGGTAGGGGCTGGGGCCAACGTCCTGACTTTC. Its translation is CASSVDPRVGAGANVLTF. Variable domain in full (rest from reference TRBV9 and TRBJ2-6): DSGVTQTPKHLITATGQRVTLRCSPRSGDLSVYWYQQSLDQGLQFLIQYYNGEERAKGNILERFSAQQFPDLHSELNLSSLELGDSALYFCASSVDPRVGAGANVLTFGAGSRLTVL.

V and J are TRBV6-1 and TRBJ1-1; perhaps TRBD1 as D (5 bases). This CDR3 is 14 amino acids long. The V gene lost 7 bases and the J gene lost 0 bases, with 12 bases spanning the gap. Per the germline V gene, CDR1 is MNHNS and CDR2 is SASEGT. This CDR3 is CASTTAAMNTEAFF. The CDR3 DNA reads TGTGCCAGCACGACAGCAGCCATGAACACTGAAGCTTTCTTT.

The chain employs TRBV2 and TRBJ2-7; possible D gene TRBD2, 6 bases. Germline V gives CDR1 SNHLY, CDR2 FYNNEI. This CDR3 comprises 14 residues. The V gene lost 6 bases and the J gene lost 3 bases, with 15 bases spanning the gap. The CDR3 DNA reads as TGTGCCAGCAGACTTAACCGGGAGAGCTACGAGCAGTACTTC. As protein: CASRLNRESYEQYF. The complete variable domain, with remaining parts taken from reference TRBV2 and TRBJ2-7, reads EPEVTQTPSHQVTQMGQEVILRCVPISNHLYFYWYRQILGQKVEFLVSFYNNEISEKSEIFDDQFSVERPDGSNFTLKIRSTKLEDSAMYFCASRLNRESYEQYFGPGTRLTVT.

The rearrangement links TRBV7-2 to TRBJ2-2; D is uncertain. Trimming shortened V by 3 bases and J by 6 bases, and 8 bases separated the two germline ends. The CDR3 is 13 amino acids. The V gene's germline CDR1 is SGHTA and CDR2 FQGNSA. CDR3 in amino acids: CASSFYLAGELFF. Here the CDR3 DNA reads TGTGCCAGCAGCTTTTATCTAGCCGGGGAGCTGTTTTTT.

The chain combines TRBV27 with TRBJ1-3; 7 bases map to TRBD1. The CDR3 is made up of 13 amino acids. The J segment lost 8 bases and the V segment lost 6 bases, leaving 7 bases of the junction unmatched. Germline V gene lookup returns CDR1 MNHEY and CDR2 SMNVEV (reference sequence). CDR3 DNA sequence: TGTGCCAGCAGACCAACAGGGGCAGACACCATATATTTT. It is translated as CASRPTGADTIYF.

The rearrangement links TRBV4-3 to TRBJ2-5; 8 positions match TRBD1. CDR3 length: 17 residues. Germline lookup yields CDR1 LGHNA and CDR2 YSLEER. V shed 3 bases, J shed 5 bases, and the junction held 14 bases outside the gene matches. CDR3: CASSQGGGTGGFETQYF. The CDR3 bases are TGCGCCAGCAGCCAGGGGGGAGGCACAGGGGGTTTTGAGACCCAGTACTTC.

The rearrangement uses TRBV5-1 and TRBJ2-2, with 9 nucleotides matching TRBD1. Germline CDR1 is SGHRS and CDR2 is YFSETQ. V gave up 2 bases and J gave up 1 base; unmatched junction bases: 3. The CDR3 sequence is 16 residues long. CDR3 in amino acids: CASSFDRGENTGELFF. CDR3 coding DNA: TGCGCCAGCAGCTTCGACAGGGGGGAGAACACCGGGGAGCTGTTTTTT.

This clone was detected only once. This chain links TRBV19 with TRBJ1-1, with unresolved D. The V and J ends lost 6 bases and 0 bases respectively, with 11 bases between them. This CDR3 is 14 amino acids long. From germline, CDR1 is LNHDA and CDR2 SQIVND (reference sequence). This chain's CDR3 is CASSRNDMNTEAFF. CDR3 in DNA: TGTGCCAGTAGCCGTAACGATATGAACACTGAAGCTTTCTTT.

The genes are TRBV7-9 and TRBJ2-1; no reliable D call. Germline CDR1 SEHNR, CDR2 FQNEAQ (reference sequence). The CDR3 is made up of 12 amino acids. V lost 1 base and J 8 bases, leaving 6 bases between the germline ends. CDR3 amino acids: CASSLVLDEQFF. CDR3 coding DNA: TGTGCCAGCAGCTTAGTTTTAGATGAGCAGTTCTTC.

The J gene is TRBJ2-2, the V gene TRBV28, with 8 bases aligning to TRBD2. CDR3 length: 15 residues. The V gene's germline CDR1 is MDHEN and CDR2 SYDVKM. Unmatched junction bases numbered 3, after V lost 3 bases and J lost 3 bases. The CDR3 region is CASSFTSGDTGELFF. In nucleotides, the CDR3 is TGTGCCAGCAGTTTTACTAGCGGAGACACCGGGGAGCTGTTTTTT.

V gene TRBV4-1 combines with J gene TRBJ2-3; 8 bases match TRBD1. There are 14 residues in the CDR3. The V gene end was trimmed by 4 bases and the J gene end by 4 bases; junction bases not matched to a gene: 4. CDR1 and CDR2 (germline): MGHRA, YSYEKL. CDR3 DNA sequence: TGCGCCAGCAGCCCCGGACAGGGCCCAGATACGCAGTATTTT. Amino acid sequence: CASSPGQGPDTQYF.

The rearrangement uses TRBV11-2 and TRBJ2-2; TRBD1 aligns across 7 bases. Germline CDR1 SGHAT, CDR2 FQNNGV. Unmatched junction bases numbered 5, after V lost 5 bases and J lost 2 bases. This CDR3 has 15 amino acids. The CDR3 sequence: CASSKTGSNTGELFF. Written as DNA, the CDR3 is TGTGCCAGCAGCAAGACAGGGAGTAACACCGGGGAGCTGTTTTTT. Looking up the rest from reference TRBV11-2 and TRBJ2-2 gives the full variable domain: EAGVAQSPRYKIIEKRQSVAFWCNPISGHATLYWYQQILGQGPKLLIQFQNNGVVDDSQLPKDRFSAERLKGVDSTLKIQPAKLEDSAVYLCASSKTGSNTGELFFGEGSRLTVL.

This chain joins TRBV11-2 and TRBJ2-1, with 8 nucleotides matching TRBD2. The CDR3 sequence is 14 residues long. The germline CDR1 and CDR2 sequences are SGHAT and FQNNGV. Unmatched junction bases numbered 2, after V lost 4 bases and J lost 3 bases. CDR3 region: CASSYTSGYNEQFF. The CDR3 DNA follows: TGTGCCAGCAGCTATACTAGCGGCTACAATGAGCAGTTCTTC.

The chain has TRBV5-4 and TRBJ2-1; D may be TRBD2 (6 bases). Trimming stripped 2 bases from V and 6 bases from J, with 15 bases between. The CDR3 totals 15 residues. The V gene's germline CDR1 is SGHNT and CDR2 YYREEE (reference sequence). CDR3 DNA sequence: TGTGCCAGCAGCTTAGGCGGGGTGCTGTCCAATGAGCAGTTCTTC. It encodes CASSLGGVLSNEQFF.

This clone was seen a few times. The gene calls are TRBV27 and TRBJ1-5; D perhaps matches TRBD1 (6 bases). V was pared by 2 bases and J by 7 bases, with 9 bases between. The CDR3 contains 13 residues. CDR1 is MNHEY, CDR2 SMNVEV, per germline (reference sequence). The CDR3 DNA reads TGTGCCAGCAGTTTACAGGGGAACCAGCCCCAGCATTTT. Encoded protein: CASSLQGNQPQHF.

The chain uses TRBV10-3 and TRBJ2-7; the D is unclear. This CDR3 spans 12 amino acids. V lost 3 bases and J lost 2, with 5 bases in between. The germline V gene has CDR1 ENHRY and CDR2 SYGVKD. The CDR3 loop is CAISDLTYEQYF. For the CDR3, the DNA is TGTGCCATCAGTGACCTGACCTACGAGCAGTACTTC.

CDR3 protein: CAISEWDSSYEQYF. The CDR3 coding sequence is TGTGCCATCAGTGAGTGGGACAGCTCCTACGAGCAGTACTTC. The V gene is TRBV10-3, the J gene TRBJ2-7; TRBD1 matches 7 bases. The CDR3 loop spans 14 amino acids. Trimming took 1 base from V and 0 from J; bases not matched to a gene: 0. Germline V gene sequence: CDR1 ENHRY, CDR2 SYGVKD.

V is TRBV7-3 and J is TRBJ2-2, with D tentatively TRBD1 (5 bases). Trimming took off 2 bases at V and 2 bases at J, with 6 bases between the two ends. The CDR3 contains 14 residues. The V gene's germline CDR1 is SGHTA and CDR2 FQGTGA. CDR3 sequence: CASSLDRNTGELFF. CDR3 bases: TGTGCCAGCAGCTTAGACAGAAACACCGGGGAGCTGTTTTTT.

The chain employs TRBV6-6 and TRBJ1-5; no clear D gene. Germline V gene data show CDR1 as MNHNY and CDR2 as SVGAGI (reference sequence). Trimming left V 8 bases short and J 0 bases short, with 11 bases between. This CDR3 has 14 residues. The CDR3 region is CASSRSYSNQPQHF. The CDR3 DNA is TGTGCCAGCTCCAGGAGTTATAGCAATCAGCCCCAGCATTTT.

The rearrangement links TRBV19 to TRBJ2-1; 8 nucleotides agree with TRBD1. The CDR3 has 14 residues. After removal of 7 bases from V and 7 bases from J, the junction contained 9 bases not matched to a gene. Germline CDR1 is LNHDA and CDR2 is SQIVND (reference sequence). DNA of the CDR3: TGTGCCAGTACCACGGACAGGGCTAGAAATGAGCAGTTCTTC. It specifies CASTTDRARNEQFF.

This sequence joins TRBV19 and TRBJ2-7; 11 positions agree with TRBD2. Germline assignment: CDR1 LNHDA and CDR2 SQIVND (reference sequence). The CDR3 covers 15 residues. Losses at the gene ends were 3 bases for V and 7 bases for J; bases not matched to a gene: 8. DNA for the CDR3: TGTGCCAGTAGTATCTCGGCTAGCGGGGGGATGGAGCAGTACTTC. Protein: CASSISASGGMEQYF.

The chain recombines TRBV7-9 with TRBJ2-3, with D maybe TRBD1 (6 bases). Trimming took 1 base from V and 2 from J, leaving 13 bases between them. Germline loops: CDR1 SEHNR, CDR2 FQNEAQ (reference sequence). The CDR3 sequence is 16 residues long. CDR3 protein: CASSLVGQSITDTQYF. CDR3 bases: TGTGCCAGCAGCTTAGTAGGACAGAGTATCACAGATACGCAGTATTTT.

The V call is TRBV6-1, the J call TRBJ1-3; D gene uncertain. CDR3 size: 14 residues. V lost 8 bases and J lost 5, with 16 bases in between. The V gene's germline CDR1 is MNHNS and CDR2 SASEGT. CDR3 nucleotides: TGTGCCAGCGCCCAAGCGGTACAGAGAAACACCATATATTTT. Translated, it gives CASAQAVQRNTIYF.

This chain connects TRBV28 to TRBJ2-5; D is unresolved. V was shortened by 2 bases and J by 2 bases, with 12 bases between the two germline ends. Germline V gene sequence: CDR1 MDHEN, CDR2 SYDVKM. This CDR3 contains 15 residues. The CDR3 coding sequence is TGTGCCAGCAGTTTAATTGGCTCTCTTCAAGAGACCCAGTACTTC. This encodes CASSLIGSLQETQYF. The complete variable domain, with remaining parts taken from reference TRBV28 and TRBJ2-5, reads DVKVTQSSRYLVKRTGEKVFLECVQDMDHENMFWYRQDPGLGLRLIYFSYDVKMKEKGDIPEGYSVSREKKERFSLILESASTNQTSMYLCASSLIGSLQETQYFGPGTRLLVL.